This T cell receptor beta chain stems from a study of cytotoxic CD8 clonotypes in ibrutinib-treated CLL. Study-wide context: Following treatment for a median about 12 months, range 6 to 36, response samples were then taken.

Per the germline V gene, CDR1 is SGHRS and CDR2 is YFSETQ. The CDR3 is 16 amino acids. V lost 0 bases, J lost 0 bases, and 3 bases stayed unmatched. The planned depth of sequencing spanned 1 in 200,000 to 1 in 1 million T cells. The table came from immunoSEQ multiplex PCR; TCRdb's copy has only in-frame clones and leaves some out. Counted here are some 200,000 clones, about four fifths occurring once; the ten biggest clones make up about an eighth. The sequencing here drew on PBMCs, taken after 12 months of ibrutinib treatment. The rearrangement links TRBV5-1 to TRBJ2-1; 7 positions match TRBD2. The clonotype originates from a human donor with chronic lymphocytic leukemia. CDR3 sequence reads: CASSLAGGSSYNEQFF. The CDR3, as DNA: TGCGCCAGCAGCTTGGCCGGGGGGAGCTCCTACAATGAGCAGTTCTTC. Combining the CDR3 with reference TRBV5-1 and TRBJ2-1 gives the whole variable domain KAGVTQTPRYLIKTRGQQVTLSCSPISGHRSVSWYQQTPGQGLQFLFEYFSETQRNKGNFPGRFSGRQFSNSRSEMNVSTLELGDSALYLCASSLAGGSSYNEQFFGPGTRLTVL.